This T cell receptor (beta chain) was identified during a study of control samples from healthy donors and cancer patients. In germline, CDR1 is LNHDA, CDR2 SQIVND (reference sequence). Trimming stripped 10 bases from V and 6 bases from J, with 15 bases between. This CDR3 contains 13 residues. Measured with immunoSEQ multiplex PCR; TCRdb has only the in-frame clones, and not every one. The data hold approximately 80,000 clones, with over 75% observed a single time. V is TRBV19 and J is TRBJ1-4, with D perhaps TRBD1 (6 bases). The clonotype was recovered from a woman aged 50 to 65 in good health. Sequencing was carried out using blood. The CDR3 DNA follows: TGTGCCACCCACAGGGAACATGATGAAAAACTGTTTTTT. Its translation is CATHREHDEKLFF.